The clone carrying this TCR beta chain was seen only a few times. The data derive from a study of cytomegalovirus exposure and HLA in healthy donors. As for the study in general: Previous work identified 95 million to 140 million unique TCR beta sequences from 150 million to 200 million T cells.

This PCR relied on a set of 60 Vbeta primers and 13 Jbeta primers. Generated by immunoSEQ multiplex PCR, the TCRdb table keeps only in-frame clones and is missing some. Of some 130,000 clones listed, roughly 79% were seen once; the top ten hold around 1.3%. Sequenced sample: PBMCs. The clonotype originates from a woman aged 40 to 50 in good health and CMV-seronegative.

CDR3 bases: TGTGCCAGCAGTGGAATTTTAGCGGGGGAGGGAGAGACCCAGTACTTC. Its translation: CASSGILAGEGETQYF. The chain has TRBV6-1 and TRBJ2-5, with 9 bases fitting TRBD2. Germline V gene sequence: CDR1 MNHNS, CDR2 SASEGT. The CDR3 length is 16 residues. J lost 4 bases, V lost 4 bases, and 10 bases had no gene match.